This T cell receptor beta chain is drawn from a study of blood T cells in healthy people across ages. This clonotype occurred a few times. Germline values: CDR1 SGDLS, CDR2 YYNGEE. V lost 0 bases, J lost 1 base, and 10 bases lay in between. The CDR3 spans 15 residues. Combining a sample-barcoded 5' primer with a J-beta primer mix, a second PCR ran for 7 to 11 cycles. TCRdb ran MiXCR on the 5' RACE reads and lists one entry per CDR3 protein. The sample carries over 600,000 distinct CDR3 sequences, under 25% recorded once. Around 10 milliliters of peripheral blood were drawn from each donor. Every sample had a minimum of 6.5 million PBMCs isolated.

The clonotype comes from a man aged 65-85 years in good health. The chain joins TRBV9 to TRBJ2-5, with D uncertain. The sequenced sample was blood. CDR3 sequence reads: CASSVEPGSQETQYF. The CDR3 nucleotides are TGTGCCAGCAGCGTAGAGCCCGGGTCCCAAGAGACCCAGTACTTC.